This T cell receptor (beta chain) originates from a study of Tregs in tolerant kidney transplant recipients. Study-level findings and limits: This study did not directly address biological reproducibility. The most relevant donor-specific Treg TCRbeta repertoire apparently came from expansion with activated donor B cells. Some patients' samples used different primers over time, so nucleotide sequences weren't comparable.

Related graft donors supplied nonmyeloablative bone marrow transplants, and mixed chimerism was transient. V lost 2 bases and J 3 bases, leaving 14 bases between the germline ends. This CDR3 has 15 amino acids. Germline assignment: CDR1 SGHVS and CDR2 FNYEAQ. Concerning this clone itself: Its antigen is currently unknown. The CDR3 end lies 3 residues beyond the end of the read and is filled in from the germline J gene.

Method: immunoSEQ multiplex PCR; TCRdb's copy keeps in-frame clones and lacks some. The specimen's table records about 31,000 clones. The sequence was collected from a human patient who received a combined kidney and bone marrow transplant. Some T cells could come from the graft donor. Sample: CD4+ T cells from blood (PBMCs), taken 24 months after the transplant. The V gene is TRBV7-6, the J gene TRBJ2-7; maybe TRBD2 (5 bases). The part of the CDR3 DNA that was read is TGTGCCAGCAGCTTAACGGGCAGCGGAGACTACGAG. It codes for CASSLTGSGDYE. The whole CDR3 reads CASSLTGSGDYEQYF. Full variable domain (outside the CDR3, taken from reference TRBV7-6 and TRBJ2-7): GAGVSQSPRYKVTKRGQDVALRCDPISGHVSLYWYRQALGQGPEFLTYFNYEAQQDKSGLPNDRFSAERPEGSISTLTIQRTEQRDSAMYRCASSLTGSGDYEQYFGPGTRLTVT.